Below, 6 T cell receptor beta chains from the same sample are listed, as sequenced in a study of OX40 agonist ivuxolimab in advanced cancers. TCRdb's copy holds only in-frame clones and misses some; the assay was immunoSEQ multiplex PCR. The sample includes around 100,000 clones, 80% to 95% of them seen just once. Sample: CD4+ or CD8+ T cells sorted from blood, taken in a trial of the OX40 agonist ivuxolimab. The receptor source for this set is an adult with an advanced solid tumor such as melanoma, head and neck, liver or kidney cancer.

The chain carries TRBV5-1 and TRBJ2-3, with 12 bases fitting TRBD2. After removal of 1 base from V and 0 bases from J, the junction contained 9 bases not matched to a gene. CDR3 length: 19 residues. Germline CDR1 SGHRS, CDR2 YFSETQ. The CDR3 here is CASSLWGGLAGTSTDTQYF. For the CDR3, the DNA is TGCGCCAGCAGCTTGTGGGGAGGACTAGCGGGAACTAGCACAGATACGCAGTATTTT. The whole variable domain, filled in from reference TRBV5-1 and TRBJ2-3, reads KAGVTQTPRYLIKTRGQQVTLSCSPISGHRSVSWYQQTPGQGLQFLFEYFSETQRNKGNFPGRFSGRQFSNSRSEMNVSTLELGDSALYLCASSLWGGLAGTSTDTQYFGPGTRLTVL.

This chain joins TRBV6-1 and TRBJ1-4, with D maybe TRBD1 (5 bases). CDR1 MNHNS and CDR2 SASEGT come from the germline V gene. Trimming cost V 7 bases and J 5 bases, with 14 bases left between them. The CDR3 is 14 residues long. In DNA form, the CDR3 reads TGTGCCAGCACCATAGCAGGGAAAAATGAAAAACTGTTTTTT. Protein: CASTIAGKNEKLFF.

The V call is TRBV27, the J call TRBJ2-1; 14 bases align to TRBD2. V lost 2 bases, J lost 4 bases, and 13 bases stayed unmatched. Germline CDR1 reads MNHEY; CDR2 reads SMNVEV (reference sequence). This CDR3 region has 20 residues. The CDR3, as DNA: TGTGCCAGCAGTTTAGAGGGGACTAGCGGGAGCATAAAGTTTTACAATGAGCAGTTCTTC. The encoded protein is CASSLEGTSGSIKFYNEQFF.

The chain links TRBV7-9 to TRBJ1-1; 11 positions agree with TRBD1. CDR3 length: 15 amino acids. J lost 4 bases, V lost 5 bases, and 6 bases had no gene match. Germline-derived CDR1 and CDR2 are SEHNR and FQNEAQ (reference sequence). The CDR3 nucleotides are TGTGCCAGCAGCCCGACCGGGACAGGGGGCACTGAAGCTTTCTTT. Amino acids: CASSPTGTGGTEAFF.

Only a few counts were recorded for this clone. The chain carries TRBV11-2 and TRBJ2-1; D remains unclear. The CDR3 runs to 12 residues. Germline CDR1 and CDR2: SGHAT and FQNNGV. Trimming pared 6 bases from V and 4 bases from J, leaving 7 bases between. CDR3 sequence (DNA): TGTGCCAGCAGATCAGGATACAATGAGCAGTTCTTC. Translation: CASRSGYNEQFF. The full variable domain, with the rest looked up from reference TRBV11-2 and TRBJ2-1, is EAGVAQSPRYKIIEKRQSVAFWCNPISGHATLYWYQQILGQGPKLLIQFQNNGVVDDSQLPKDRFSAERLKGVDSTLKIQPAKLEDSAVYLCASRSGYNEQFFGPGTRLTVL.

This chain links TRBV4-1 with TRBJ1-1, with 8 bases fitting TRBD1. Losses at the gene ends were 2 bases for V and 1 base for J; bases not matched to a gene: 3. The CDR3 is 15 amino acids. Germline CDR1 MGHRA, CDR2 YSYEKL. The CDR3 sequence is CASSQWTGKNTEAFF. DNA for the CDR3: TGCGCCAGCAGCCAATGGACAGGGAAGAACACTGAAGCTTTCTTT.